This T cell receptor beta chain was captured in a study of molecular identifiers for immune sequencing clone quantification (dated by TCRdb to the late 2010s). At the level of the whole study: In a replicate experiment, RNA from roughly 21,000 or 96,000 naive CD8 T cells was split into five aliquots, four of which were sequenced. This methods study used CD8 T cells to benchmark TCR RNA copy counting and molecular-identifier clustering-based TCR repertoire sequencing (MIDCIRS). The full study reports these points: Spiked-in Jurkat TCR RNA equal to a single cell's worth was reported to be detectable even within 1,200,000 naive CD8 T cells. Modeling gave about three recovered TCR RNA copies per cell versus about 10 by digital PCR, implying roughly 28% capture efficiency. Highly expanded clone sizes could be underestimated because identical TCR molecules may share a barcode. Clones above 20 RNA copies held over 97% of molecules in CMV-specific effector cells but under 1% in naive cells. When barcode sub-clustering was not used, chimeric consensus sequences inflated TCR diversity, with chimeras reaching as high as 47%. Naive libraries contained spiked-in Jurkat TCR RNA (10 copies' worth), which is not part of the donor repertoire.

Including cysteine and phenylalanine, the CDR3 has 14 amino acids. Left in the record is the CDR3 DNA by itself, 42 bases read in frame from the first base. Via the germline V gene (reference sequence), CDR1 is MNHEY and CDR2 SMNVEV. The junction shows trimming of 8 bases on V and 7 bases on J, plus 21 bases between the germline ends. About this clonotype: The specificity of this receptor is unknown. Qualities for individual bases were not recorded, and no much larger clone is one base off.

Libraries of naive CD8 T cells were generated from roughly 21,000 to 960,000 sorted cells, with 10%, 30% or 50% of the purified RNA used. Naive CD8 T cells were FACS-sorted as CD8+CD4-CCR7+CD45RA+ on a BD FACSAria II into RLT Plus buffer. To test detection sensitivity, Jurkat RNA equal to over nine TCR copies was added to samples of about 17,000-1,100,000 naive CD8 T cells. CD8 T cells were enriched using RosetteSep CD8+ T Cell Enrichment Cocktail and Ficoll-Paque, and the enriched cells then underwent ACK red cell lysis. Libraries came from PCR. Data came from a NextSeq 500. Bulk TCR libraries were generated as previously described, with the TCR primers listed in Table S5 used. The Qiagen AllPrep DNA/RNA kit was used to purify total RNA. Before any analysis, reads coming from multiple sequencing runs of the same library were combined into one pool. The study's processing was this. Reads were retained only if their TCR constant sequence matched exactly, and those retained reads were trimmed to 150 nt and grouped according to their 12-nt molecular barcodes. Reads inside each barcode group were sub-clustered using a 15% Levenshtein threshold, and a quality-weighted consensus sequence was constructed for each RNA molecule. Non-functional sequences were filtered out, along with any lower-count sequence sitting one edit away from another sequence. Based on a fit of two negative binomial distributions, barcode sub-clusters having less than 20% of the maximum read count were discarded. The public reads were reprocessed in TCRdb via fastp at Q25 and MiXCR, keeping in-frame beta chains. Rows are combined by CDR3 protein, so each entry shows the most common genes and DNA. It is TCRdb's table, rather than the study itself, that gives the V and J calls and clone size. The sample table records nearly 55,000 distinct CDR3 sequences; about a third of these occur just once. The ten largest clones add up to 3.5% to 4% of the sample.

The rearrangement combines TRBV27 with TRBJ2-7; the best D guess is TRBD1, with 5 bases matching. Material for sequencing was naive CD8+ T cells from blood, with Jurkat cell RNA spiked in. The label giving this sample's cell subset or site can be read as: FACS-sorted CD8+CD4-CCR7+CD45RA+ naive T cells. This sequence was found in a human donor in good health. Some libraries in this study had Jurkat cell RNA spiked in. The DNA reads as follows: TGTGCCAGCTGGCAGGGCCCCGGATTGATAGAGCAGTACTTC. Its product reads: CASWQGPGLIEQYF.